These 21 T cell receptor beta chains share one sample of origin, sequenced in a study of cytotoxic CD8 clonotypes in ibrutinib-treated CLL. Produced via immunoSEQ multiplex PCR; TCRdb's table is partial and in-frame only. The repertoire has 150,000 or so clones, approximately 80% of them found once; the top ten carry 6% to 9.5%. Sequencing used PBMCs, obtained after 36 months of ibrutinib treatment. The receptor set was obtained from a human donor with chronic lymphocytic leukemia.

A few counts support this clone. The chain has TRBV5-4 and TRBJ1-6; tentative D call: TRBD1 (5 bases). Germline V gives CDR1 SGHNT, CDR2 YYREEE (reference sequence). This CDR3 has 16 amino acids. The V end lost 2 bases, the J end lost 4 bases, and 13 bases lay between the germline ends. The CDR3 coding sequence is TGTGCCAGCAGCTTCGGGGCGACACAATATAATTCACCCCTCCACTTT. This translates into CASSFGATQYNSPLHF.

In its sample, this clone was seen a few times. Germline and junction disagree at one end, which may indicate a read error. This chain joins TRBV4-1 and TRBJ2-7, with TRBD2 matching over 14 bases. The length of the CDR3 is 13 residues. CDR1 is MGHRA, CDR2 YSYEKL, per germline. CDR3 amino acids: CASSQGGLAGVHF. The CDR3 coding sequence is TGCGCCAGCAGCCAAGGGGGACTAGCGGGGGTGCACTTC.

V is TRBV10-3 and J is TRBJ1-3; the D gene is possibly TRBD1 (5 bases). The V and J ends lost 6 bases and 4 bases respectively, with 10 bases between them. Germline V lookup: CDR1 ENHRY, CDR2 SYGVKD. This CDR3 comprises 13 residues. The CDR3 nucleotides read TGTGCCATCAGCCAGGGTATCGGAAACACCATATATTTT. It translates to CAISQGIGNTIYF.

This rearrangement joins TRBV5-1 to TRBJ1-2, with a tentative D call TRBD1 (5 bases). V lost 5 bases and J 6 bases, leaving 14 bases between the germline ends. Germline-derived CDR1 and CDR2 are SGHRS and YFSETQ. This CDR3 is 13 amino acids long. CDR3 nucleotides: TGCGCCAGCAGACTGGGGACGGTAGATGGCTACACCTTC. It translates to CASRLGTVDGYTF.

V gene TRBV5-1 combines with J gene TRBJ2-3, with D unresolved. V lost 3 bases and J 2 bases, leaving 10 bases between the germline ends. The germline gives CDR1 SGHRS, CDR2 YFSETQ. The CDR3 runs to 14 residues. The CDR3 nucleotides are TGCGCCAGCAGCTCCAGCTACTACACAGATACGCAGTATTTT. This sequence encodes CASSSSYYTDTQYF.

CDR3 in DNA: TGTGCCAGCAGCTTCTGGGACAGGAGCTCCTACGAGCAGTACTTC. Translated, it gives CASSFWDRSSYEQYF. The chain couples TRBV13 to TRBJ2-5; 8 bases fit TRBD1. The J call may be in error: the DNA end matches TRBJ2-7 better. This CDR3 is built from 15 residues. Germline V gene sequence: CDR1 PRHDT, CDR2 FYEKMQ (reference sequence).

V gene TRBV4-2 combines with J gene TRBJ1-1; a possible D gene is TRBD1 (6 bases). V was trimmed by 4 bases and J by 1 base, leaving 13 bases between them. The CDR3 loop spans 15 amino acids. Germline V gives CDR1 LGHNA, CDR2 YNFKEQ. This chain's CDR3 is CASSPHPGQNTEAFF. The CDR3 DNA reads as TGTGCCAGCAGCCCGCACCCGGGACAGAACACTGAAGCTTTCTTT.

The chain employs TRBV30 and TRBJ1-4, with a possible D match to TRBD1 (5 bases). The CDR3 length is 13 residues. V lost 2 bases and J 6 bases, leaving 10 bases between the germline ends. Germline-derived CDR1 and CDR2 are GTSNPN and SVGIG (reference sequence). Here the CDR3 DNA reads TGTGCCTGGAGTCGGGGGAGGGATGAAAAACTGTTTTTT. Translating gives CAWSRGRDEKLFF. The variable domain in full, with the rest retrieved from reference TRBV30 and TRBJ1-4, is SQTIHQWPATLVQPVGSPLSLECTVEGTSNPNLYWYRQAAGRGLQLLFYSVGIGQISSEVPQNLSASRPQDRQFILSSKKLLLSDSGFYLCAWSRGRDEKLFFGSGTQLSVL.

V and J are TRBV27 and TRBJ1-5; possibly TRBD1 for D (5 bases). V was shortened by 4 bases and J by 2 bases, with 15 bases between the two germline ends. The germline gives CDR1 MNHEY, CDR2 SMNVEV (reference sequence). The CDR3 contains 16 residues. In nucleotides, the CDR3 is TGTGCCAGCAGTTCCCGGGACCTCCCAGGCAATCAGCCCCAGCATTTT. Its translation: CASSSRDLPGNQPQHF.

Here the CDR3 reads CASSVDGTGHYGYTF. The CDR3 coding sequence is TGTGCCAGCAGCGTTGACGGGACAGGCCACTATGGCTACACCTTC. V and J are TRBV9 and TRBJ1-2, with 8 bases identical to TRBD1. The CDR3 totals 15 residues. Per germline, CDR1 SGDLS and CDR2 YYNGEE. J gave up 3 bases and V 2 bases, and 6 bases lay outside the gene matches.

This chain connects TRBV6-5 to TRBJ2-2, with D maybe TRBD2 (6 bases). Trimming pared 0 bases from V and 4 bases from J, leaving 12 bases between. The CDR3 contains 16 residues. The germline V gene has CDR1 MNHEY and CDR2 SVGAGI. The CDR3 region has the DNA TGTGCCAGCAGTTACTCAGCCTCCGGGAGCACCGGGGAGCTGTTTTTT. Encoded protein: CASSYSASGSTGELFF.

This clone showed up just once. The CDR3 sequence is CASSRDSYTEAFF. The CDR3 DNA sequence: TGTGCCAGCAGCCGTGACAGCTACACTGAAGCTTTCTTT. This chain links TRBV9 with TRBJ1-1, with a possible D match to TRBD1 (5 bases). CDR1 is SGDLS, CDR2 YYNGEE, per germline. V was cut by 4 bases and J by 3 bases, with 10 bases left in between. This CDR3 is 13 amino acids long.

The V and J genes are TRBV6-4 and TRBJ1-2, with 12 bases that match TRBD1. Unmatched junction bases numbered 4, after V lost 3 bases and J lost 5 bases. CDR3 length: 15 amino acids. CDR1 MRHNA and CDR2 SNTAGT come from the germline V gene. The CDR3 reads CASSEGTGGMYGYTF. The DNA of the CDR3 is TGTGCCAGCAGTGAGGGGACAGGGGGCATGTATGGCTACACCTTC.

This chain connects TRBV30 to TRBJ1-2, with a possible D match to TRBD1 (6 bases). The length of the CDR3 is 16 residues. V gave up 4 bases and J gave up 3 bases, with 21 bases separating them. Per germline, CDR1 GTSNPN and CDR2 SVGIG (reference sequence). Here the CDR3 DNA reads TGTGCCTGGATAGGGAAGGGCGACAGGCGGTACTATGGCTACACCTTC. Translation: CAWIGKGDRRYYGYTF.

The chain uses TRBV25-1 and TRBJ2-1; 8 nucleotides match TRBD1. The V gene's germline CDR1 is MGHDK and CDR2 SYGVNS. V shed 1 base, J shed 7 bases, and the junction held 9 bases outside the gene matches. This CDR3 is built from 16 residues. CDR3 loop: CASSESGDRGLNEQFF. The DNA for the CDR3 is TGTGCCAGCAGTGAATCTGGAGACAGGGGACTGAATGAGCAGTTCTTC.

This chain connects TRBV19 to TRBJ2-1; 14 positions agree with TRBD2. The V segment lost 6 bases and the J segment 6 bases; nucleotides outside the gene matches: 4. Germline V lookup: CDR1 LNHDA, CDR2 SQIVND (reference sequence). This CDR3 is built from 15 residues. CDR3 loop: CASSRLAGGVNEQFF. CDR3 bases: TGTGCCAGTAGCCGACTAGCGGGAGGGGTCAATGAGCAGTTCTTC. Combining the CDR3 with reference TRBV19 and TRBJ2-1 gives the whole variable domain DGGITQSPKYLFRKEGQNVTLSCEQNLNHDAMYWYRQDPGQGLRLIYYSQIVNDFQKGDIAEGYSVSREKKESFPLTVTSAQKNPTAFYLCASSRLAGGVNEQFFGPGTRLTVL.

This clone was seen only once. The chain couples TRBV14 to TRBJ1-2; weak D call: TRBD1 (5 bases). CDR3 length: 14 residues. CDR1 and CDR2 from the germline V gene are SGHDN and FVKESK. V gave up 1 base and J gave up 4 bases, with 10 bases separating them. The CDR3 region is CASSQGSGGYGYTF. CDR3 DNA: TGTGCCAGCAGCCAAGGATCGGGGGGCTATGGCTACACCTTC.

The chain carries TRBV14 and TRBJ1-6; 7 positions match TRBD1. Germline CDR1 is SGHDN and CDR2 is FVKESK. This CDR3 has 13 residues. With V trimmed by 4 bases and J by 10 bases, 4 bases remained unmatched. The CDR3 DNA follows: TGTGCCAGCAGCCGACAGGGATGGTCACCCCTCCACTTT. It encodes CASSRQGWSPLHF. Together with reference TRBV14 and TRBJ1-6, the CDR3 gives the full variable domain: EAGVTQFPSHSVIEKGQTVTLRCDPISGHDNLYWYRRVMGKEIKFLLHFVKESKQDESGMPNNRFLAERTGGTYSTLKVQPAELEDSGVYFCASSRQGWSPLHFGNGTRLTVT.

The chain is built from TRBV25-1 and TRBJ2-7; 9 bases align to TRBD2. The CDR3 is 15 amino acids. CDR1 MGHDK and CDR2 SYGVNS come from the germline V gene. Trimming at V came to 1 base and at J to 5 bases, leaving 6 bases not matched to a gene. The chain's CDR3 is CASSEFAGGSHEQYF. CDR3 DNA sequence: TGTGCCAGCAGTGAATTCGCGGGAGGGTCTCACGAGCAGTACTTC.

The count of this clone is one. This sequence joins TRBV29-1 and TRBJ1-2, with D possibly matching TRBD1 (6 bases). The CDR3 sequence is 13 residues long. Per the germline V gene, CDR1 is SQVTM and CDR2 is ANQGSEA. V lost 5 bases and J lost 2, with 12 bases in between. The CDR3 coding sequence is TGCAGCGTTAGGTCGGGGACAAACTATGGCTACACCTTC. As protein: CSVRSGTNYGYTF.

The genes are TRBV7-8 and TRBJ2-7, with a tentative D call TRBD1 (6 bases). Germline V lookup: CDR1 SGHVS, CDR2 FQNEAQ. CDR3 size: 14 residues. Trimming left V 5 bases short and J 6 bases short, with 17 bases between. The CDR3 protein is CASSPDRTRGEQYF. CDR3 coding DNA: TGTGCCAGCAGCCCAGACAGGACTCGGGGCGAGCAGTACTTC.